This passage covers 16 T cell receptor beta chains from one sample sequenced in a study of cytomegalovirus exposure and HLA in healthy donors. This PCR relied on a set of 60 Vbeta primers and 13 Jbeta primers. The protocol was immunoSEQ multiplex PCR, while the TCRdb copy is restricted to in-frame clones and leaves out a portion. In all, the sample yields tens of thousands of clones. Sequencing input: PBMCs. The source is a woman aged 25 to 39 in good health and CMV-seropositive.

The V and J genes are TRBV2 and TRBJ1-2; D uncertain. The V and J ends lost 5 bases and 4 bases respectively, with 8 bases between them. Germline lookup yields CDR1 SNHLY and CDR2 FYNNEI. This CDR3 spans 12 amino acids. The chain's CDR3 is CASSQETYGYTF. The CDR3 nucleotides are TGTGCCAGCAGTCAGGAAACCTATGGCTACACCTTC.

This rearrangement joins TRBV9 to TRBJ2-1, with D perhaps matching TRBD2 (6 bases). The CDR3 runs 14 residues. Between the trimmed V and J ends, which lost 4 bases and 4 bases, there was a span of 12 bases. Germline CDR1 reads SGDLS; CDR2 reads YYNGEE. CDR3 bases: TGTGCCAGCAGCAGCCGGGACTTTTACAATGAGCAGTTCTTC. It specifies CASSSRDFYNEQFF.

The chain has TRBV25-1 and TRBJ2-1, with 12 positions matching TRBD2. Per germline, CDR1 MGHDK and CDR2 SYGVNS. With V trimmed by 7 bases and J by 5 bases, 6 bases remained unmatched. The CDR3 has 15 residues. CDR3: CASTPLAGGDNEQFF. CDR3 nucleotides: TGTGCCAGCACCCCACTAGCGGGGGGTGACAATGAGCAGTTCTTC. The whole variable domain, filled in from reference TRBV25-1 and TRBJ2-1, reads EADIYQTPRYLVIGTGKKITLECSQTMGHDKMYWYQQDPGMELHLIHYSYGVNSTEKGDLSSESTVSRIRTEHFPLTLESARPSHTSQYLCASTPLAGGDNEQFFGPGTRLTVL.

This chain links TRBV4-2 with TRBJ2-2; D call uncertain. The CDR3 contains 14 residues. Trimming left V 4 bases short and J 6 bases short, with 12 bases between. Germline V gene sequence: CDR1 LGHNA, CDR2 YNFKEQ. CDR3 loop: CASSLATISGELFF. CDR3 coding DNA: TGTGCCAGCAGCCTAGCTACGATATCCGGGGAGCTGTTTTTT.

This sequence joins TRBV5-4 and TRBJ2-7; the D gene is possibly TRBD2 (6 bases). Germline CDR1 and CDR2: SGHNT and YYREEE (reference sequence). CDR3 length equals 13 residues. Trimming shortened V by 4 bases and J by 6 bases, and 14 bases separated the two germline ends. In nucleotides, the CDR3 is TGTGCCAGCAGCGCGGGGATTGACTTCGAGCAGTACTTC. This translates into CASSAGIDFEQYF.

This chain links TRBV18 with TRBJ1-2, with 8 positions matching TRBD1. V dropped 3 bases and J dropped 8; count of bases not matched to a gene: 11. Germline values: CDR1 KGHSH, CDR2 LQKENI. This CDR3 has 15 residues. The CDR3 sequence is CASSPVETGGRGYTF. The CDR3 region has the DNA TGTGCCAGCTCACCGGTGGAAACAGGGGGGCGGGGCTACACCTTC.

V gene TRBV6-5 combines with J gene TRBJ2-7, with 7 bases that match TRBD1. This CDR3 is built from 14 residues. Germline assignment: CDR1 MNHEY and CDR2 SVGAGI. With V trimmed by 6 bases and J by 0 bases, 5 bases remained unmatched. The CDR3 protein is CASRRDSSSYEQYF. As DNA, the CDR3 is TGTGCCAGCAGAAGGGACAGTTCCTCCTACGAGCAGTACTTC.

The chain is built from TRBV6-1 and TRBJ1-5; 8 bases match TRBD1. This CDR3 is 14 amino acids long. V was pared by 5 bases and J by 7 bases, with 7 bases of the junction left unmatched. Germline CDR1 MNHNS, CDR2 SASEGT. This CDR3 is CASSPDRGQQPQHF. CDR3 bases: TGTGCCAGCAGTCCAGACAGGGGCCAACAGCCCCAGCATTTT.

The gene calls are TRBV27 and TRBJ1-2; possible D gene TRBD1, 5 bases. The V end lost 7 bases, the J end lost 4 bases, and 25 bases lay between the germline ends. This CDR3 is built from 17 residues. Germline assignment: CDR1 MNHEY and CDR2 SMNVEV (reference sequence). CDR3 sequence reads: CASTRELTGSRFYGYTF. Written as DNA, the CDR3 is TGTGCCAGCACCCGCGAGCTCACAGGATCCCGCTTCTATGGCTACACCTTC.

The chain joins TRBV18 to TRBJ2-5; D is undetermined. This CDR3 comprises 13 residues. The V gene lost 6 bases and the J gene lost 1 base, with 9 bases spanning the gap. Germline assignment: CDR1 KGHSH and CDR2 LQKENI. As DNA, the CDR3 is TGTGCCAGCTCCGCATCGGTCCAAGAGACCCAGTACTTC. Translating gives CASSASVQETQYF.

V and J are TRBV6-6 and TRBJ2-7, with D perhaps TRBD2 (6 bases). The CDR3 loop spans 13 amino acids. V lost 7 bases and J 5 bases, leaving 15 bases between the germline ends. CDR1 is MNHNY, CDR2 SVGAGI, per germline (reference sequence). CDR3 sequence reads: CASTPPGVHEQYF. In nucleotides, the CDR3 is TGTGCCAGCACCCCACCGGGGGTCCACGAGCAGTACTTC.

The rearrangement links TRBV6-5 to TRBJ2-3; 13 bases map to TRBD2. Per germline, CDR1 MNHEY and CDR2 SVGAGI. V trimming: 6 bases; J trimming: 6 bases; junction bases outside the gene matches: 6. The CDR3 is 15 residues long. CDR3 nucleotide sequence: TGTGCCAGCAGAGGACTAGCGGGAGTAGTGGATACGCAGTATTTT. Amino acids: CASRGLAGVVDTQYF.

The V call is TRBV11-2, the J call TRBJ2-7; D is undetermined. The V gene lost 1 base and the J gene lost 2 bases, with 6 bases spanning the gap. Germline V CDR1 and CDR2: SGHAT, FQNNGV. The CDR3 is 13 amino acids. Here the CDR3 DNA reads TGTGCCAGCAGCTTAGGAGGCCCCTACGAGCAGTACTTC. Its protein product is CASSLGGPYEQYF.

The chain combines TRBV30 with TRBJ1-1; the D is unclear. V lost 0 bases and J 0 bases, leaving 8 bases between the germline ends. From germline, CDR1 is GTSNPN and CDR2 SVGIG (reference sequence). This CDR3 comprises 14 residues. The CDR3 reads CAWSVAQLNTEAFF. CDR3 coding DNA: TGTGCCTGGAGTGTAGCACAGTTGAACACTGAAGCTTTCTTT.

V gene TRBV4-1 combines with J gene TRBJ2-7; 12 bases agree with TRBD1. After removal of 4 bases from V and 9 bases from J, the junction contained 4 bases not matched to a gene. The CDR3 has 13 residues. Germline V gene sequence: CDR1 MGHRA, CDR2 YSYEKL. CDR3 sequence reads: CASSPGQGAMQYF. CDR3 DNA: TGCGCCAGCAGCCCGGGACAGGGGGCGATGCAGTACTTC.

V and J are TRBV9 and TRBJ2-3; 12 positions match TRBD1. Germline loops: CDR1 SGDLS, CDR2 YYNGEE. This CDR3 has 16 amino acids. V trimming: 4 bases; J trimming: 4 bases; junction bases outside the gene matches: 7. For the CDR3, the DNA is TGTGCCAGCAGCCCCGGGACAGGGGGCTTCGCAGATACGCAGTATTTT. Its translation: CASSPGTGGFADTQYF. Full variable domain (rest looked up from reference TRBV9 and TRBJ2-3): DSGVTQTPKHLITATGQRVTLRCSPRSGDLSVYWYQQSLDQGLQFLIQYYNGEERAKGNILERFSAQQFPDLHSELNLSSLELGDSALYFCASSPGTGGFADTQYFGPGTRLTVL.